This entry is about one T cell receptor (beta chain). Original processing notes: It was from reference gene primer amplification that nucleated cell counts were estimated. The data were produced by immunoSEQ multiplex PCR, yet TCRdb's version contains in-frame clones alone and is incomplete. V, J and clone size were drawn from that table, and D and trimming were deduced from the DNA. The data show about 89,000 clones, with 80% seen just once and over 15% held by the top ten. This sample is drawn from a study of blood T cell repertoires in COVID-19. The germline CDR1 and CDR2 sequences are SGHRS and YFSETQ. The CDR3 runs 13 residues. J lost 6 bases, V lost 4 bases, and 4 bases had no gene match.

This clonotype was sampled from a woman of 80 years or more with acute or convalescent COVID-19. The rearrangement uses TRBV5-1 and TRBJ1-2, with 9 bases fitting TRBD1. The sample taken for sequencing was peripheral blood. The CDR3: CASSTGQGDGYTF. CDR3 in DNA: TGCGCCAGCAGCACGGGACAGGGCGATGGCTACACCTTC.